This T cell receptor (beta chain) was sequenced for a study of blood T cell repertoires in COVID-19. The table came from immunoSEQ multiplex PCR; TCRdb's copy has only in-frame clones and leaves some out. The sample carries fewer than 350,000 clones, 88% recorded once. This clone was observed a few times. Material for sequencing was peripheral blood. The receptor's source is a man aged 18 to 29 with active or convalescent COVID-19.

CDR3 sequence: CSVEDFSDTEAFF. For the CDR3, the DNA is TGCAGCGTTGAAGATTTTTCGGACACTGAAGCTTTCTTT. The rearrangement links TRBV29-1 to TRBJ1-1; D unresolved. The length of the CDR3 is 13 residues. Trimming left V 0 bases short and J 3 bases short, with 8 bases between. The germline gives CDR1 SQVTM, CDR2 ANQGSEA.